This TCR beta chain was captured in a study of T cell responses to AZD1222 COVID-19 vaccine. Study outcomes and limitations: All repertoire sampling was performed exclusively after the peak T cell response. White British donors predominated, females outnumbered males, and clonal diversity was possibly underestimated. The study found Spike-specific TCR breadth and depth rose after two AZD1222 doses.

Of note for this clone: Its cognate antigen is unknown.

The table came from immunoSEQ multiplex PCR; TCRdb's copy has only in-frame clones and leaves some out. The sample shows 140,000 to 150,000 clones, 90% to 95% of them seen only once. The sequence was collected from an adult who had recovered from COVID-19. The sequenced sample was peripheral blood, obtained after recovery from COVID-19.

CDR3 in DNA: TGTGCCAGCTCCCGGGTATCGGAGACCCAGTACTTC. The encoded protein is CASSRVSETQYF. The chain joins TRBV18 to TRBJ2-5, with no clear D. Germline-derived CDR1 and CDR2 are KGHSH and LQKENI. The CDR3 contains 12 residues. Deletions cut 6 bases from V and 5 bases from J, with 10 bases between.